This T cell receptor (beta chain) was profiled in a study of T cell changes during pregnancy in multiple sclerosis. The trim removed 3 bases at V and 5 bases at J, leaving 9 bases unmatched. This CDR3 contains 16 residues. Germline CDR1 MDHEN, CDR2 SYDVKM. This table comes from immunoSEQ multiplex PCR, and its TCRdb copy is limited to in-frame clones, with some not included. There are fewer than 45,000 clones in the sample; 90% to 95% occur only once, and roughly 8.1% lies in the top ten. The source is a female donor with multiple sclerosis, enrolled in a pregnancy study. The V and J genes are TRBV28 and TRBJ2-5; 10 nucleotides align to TRBD2. This sample comprised CD8+ T cells from peripheral blood mononuclear cells, obtained in the third trimester of pregnancy. The CDR3 is CASSFPSGRAEETQYF. Written as DNA, the CDR3 is TGTGCCAGCAGTTTCCCAAGCGGGAGGGCCGAGGAGACCCAGTACTTC.